Below, 21 T cell receptor beta chains from the same sample are listed, as sequenced in a study of blood T cell repertoires in COVID-19. Sequencing was performed with immunoSEQ multiplex PCR; in TCRdb, only in-frame clones are kept and a portion is missing. This sample has around 300,000 clones, with about 86% found just once. Input material: peripheral blood. Source of these receptors: a man aged 30-40 years with active or convalescent COVID-19.

The chain combines TRBV4-1 with TRBJ2-2, with D perhaps TRBD1 (5 bases). Trimming cost V 4 bases and J 5 bases, with 11 bases left between them. The CDR3 has 14 amino acids. CDR1 and CDR2 (germline): MGHRA, YSYEKL. The CDR3 bases are TGCGCCAGCAGCCCCTTCAGGGTTACCGGGGAGCTGTTTTTT. Amino acid sequence: CASSPFRVTGELFF.

This clone was seen more than once but under ten times. This chain links TRBV7-9 with TRBJ1-1; possibly TRBD1 for D (6 bases). Germline V CDR1 and CDR2: SEHNR, FQNEAQ (reference sequence). The length of the CDR3 is 16 residues. Trimming took off 2 bases at V and 4 bases at J, with 17 bases between the two ends. Here the CDR3 reads CASSLRGGIGSTEAFF. In DNA, the CDR3 is TGTGCCAGCAGCTTAAGGGGGGGAATTGGGAGCACTGAAGCTTTCTTT.

The chain carries TRBV27 and TRBJ2-2; 10 bases are a match to TRBD1. With V trimmed by 3 bases and J by 4 bases, 5 bases remained unmatched. CDR3 length equals 16 residues. CDR1 is MNHEY and CDR2 is SMNVEV in the germline V gene (reference sequence). The CDR3 coding sequence is TGTGCCAGCAGTTTTCGGAGGACAGGGGGCACCGGGGAGCTGTTTTTT. The encoded protein is CASSFRRTGGTGELFF.

The genes are TRBV15 and TRBJ2-5, with TRBD1 identical over 7 bases. The CDR3 length is 14 residues. CDR1 and CDR2 from the germline V gene are LNHNV and YYDKDF (reference sequence). The V segment lost 3 bases and the J segment 4 bases; nucleotides outside the gene matches: 5. The CDR3 sequence is CATSRTGFSETQYF. For the CDR3, the DNA is TGTGCCACCAGCAGGACAGGGTTTTCAGAGACCCAGTACTTC.

The J gene is TRBJ2-5, the V gene TRBV7-2, with 8 bases lining up with TRBD1. The CDR3 spans 15 residues. Trimming at V came to 5 bases and at J to 7 bases, leaving 12 bases not matched to a gene. Germline CDR1 reads SGHTA; CDR2 reads FQGNSA. CDR3 in amino acids: CASSIGQGQGGTQYF. For the CDR3, the DNA is TGTGCCAGCAGCATCGGACAGGGTCAGGGGGGGACCCAGTACTTC.

V usage is TRBV5-6 and J usage is TRBJ2-5; D possibly corresponds to TRBD1 (5 bases). Germline V CDR1 and CDR2: SGHDT, YYEEEE. V was cut by 2 bases and J by 1 base, with 12 bases left in between. The CDR3 has 15 amino acids. The DNA of the CDR3 is TGTGCCAGCAGCTTTACCCCAGGGATCCAAGAGACCCAGTACTTC. This encodes CASSFTPGIQETQYF. Using reference TRBV5-6 and TRBJ2-5 for the parts outside the CDR3, the full variable domain is DAGVTQSPTHLIKTRGQQVTLRCSPKSGHDTVSWYQQALGQGPQFIFQYYEEEERQRGNFPDRFSGHQFPNYSSELNVNALLLGDSALYLCASSFTPGIQETQYFGPGTRLLVL.

This chain links TRBV9 with TRBJ2-1, with TRBD2 as a possible D gene (5 bases). Germline-derived CDR1 and CDR2 are SGDLS and YYNGEE. The CDR3 totals 13 residues. V lost 4 bases and J 3 bases, leaving 8 bases between the germline ends. CDR3 residues: CASSPTSYNEQFF. The CDR3 DNA is TGTGCCAGCAGCCCCACTAGCTACAATGAGCAGTTCTTC.

The rearrangement uses TRBV10-3 and TRBJ1-4; 7 bases line up with TRBD1. CDR3 length equals 14 residues. CDR1 is ENHRY, CDR2 SYGVKD, per germline. The V and J ends lost 10 bases and 6 bases, in that order; junction bases with no gene match: 11. The CDR3: CATRTAQGDEKLFF. The DNA of the CDR3 is TGTGCCACACGGACAGCCCAGGGGGATGAAAAACTGTTTTTT.

This chain uses TRBV16 with TRBJ2-5; weak D call: TRBD1 (6 bases). The CDR3 spans 14 residues. Germline CDR1 reads KGHSY; CDR2 reads FQNENV. Trimming took 5 bases from V and 5 from J, leaving 15 bases between them. CDR3 DNA sequence: TGTGCCAGCAGCAAAACCAGGGGCGGGGAGACCCAGTACTTC. Its protein is CASSKTRGGETQYF.

The rearrangement joins TRBV2 to TRBJ1-1, with a weak D call TRBD1 (5 bases). The germline V and J ends were trimmed by 3 bases and 5 bases, with 13 bases remaining between them. Looked up from germline, CDR1 is SNHLY and CDR2 is FYNNEI. The CDR3 loop spans 14 amino acids. CDR3 nucleotides: TGTGCCAGCAGTGATGGGGGGGTTTGGACTGAAGCTTTCTTT. Its translation: CASSDGGVWTEAFF.

The chain recombines TRBV6-5 with TRBJ1-3, with a possible D match to TRBD1 (5 bases). The CDR3 loop spans 14 amino acids. Germline lookup yields CDR1 MNHEY and CDR2 SVGAGI. V lost 2 bases and J 9 bases, leaving 14 bases between the germline ends. This CDR3 reads CASSYRGTSTTIYF. The CDR3 DNA is TGTGCCAGCAGTTACCGGGGGACTAGCACCACCATATATTTT.

The J gene is TRBJ1-1, the V gene TRBV7-2, with D perhaps TRBD1 (5 bases). Trimming took 5 bases from V and 1 from J, leaving 8 bases between them. Germline loops: CDR1 SGHTA, CDR2 FQGNSA. The CDR3 runs 13 residues. Here the CDR3 reads CASSPTENTEAFF. The CDR3 nucleotides read TGTGCCAGCAGCCCGACAGAGAACACTGAAGCTTTCTTT.

The chain couples TRBV15 to TRBJ1-1; D is unclear. The V end lost 0 bases, the J end lost 1 base, and 6 bases lay between the germline ends. The CDR3 is 14 amino acids. Germline V gene lookup returns CDR1 LNHNV and CDR2 YYDKDF (reference sequence). This CDR3 reads CATSRDVQNTEAFF. DNA for the CDR3: TGTGCCACCAGCAGAGATGTCCAGAACACTGAAGCTTTCTTT.

The rearrangement links TRBV24-1 to TRBJ2-1; 12 bases line up with TRBD2. Germline values: CDR1 KGHDR, CDR2 SFDVKD. The CDR3 sequence is 15 residues long. The V gene end was trimmed by 9 bases and the J gene end by 9 bases; junction bases not matched to a gene: 11. The CDR3 nucleotides read TGTGCCACCTCGAATCTAGCGGGAGGGCTTGGTGAGCAGTTCTTC. Its protein is CATSNLAGGLGEQFF.

The chain has TRBV15 and TRBJ2-3, with TRBD2 identical over 8 bases. CDR3 length equals 13 residues. Germline values: CDR1 LNHNV, CDR2 YYDKDF (reference sequence). Trimming at V came to 7 bases and at J to 6 bases, leaving 6 bases not matched to a gene. CDR3 sequence: CATNRGGFDTQYF. The CDR3 coding sequence is TGTGCCACCAATCGGGGGGGATTCGATACGCAGTATTTT.

This clone was counted between two and nine times. The chain has TRBV20-1 and TRBJ1-2, with 9 positions matching TRBD1. Trimming cost V 3 bases and J 5 bases; bases outside gene matches: 10. This CDR3 comprises 15 residues. Germline assignment: CDR1 DFQATT and CDR2 SNEGSKA (reference sequence). CDR3 sequence: CSASPRQGEVYGYTF. CDR3 DNA: TGCAGTGCTAGTCCCCGACAGGGGGAAGTTTATGGCTACACCTTC.

This chain joins TRBV7-8 and TRBJ1-6; the D gene is possibly TRBD1 (5 bases). This CDR3 has 15 residues. Between the trimmed V and J ends, which lost 2 bases and 9 bases, there was a span of 14 bases. From germline, CDR1 is SGHVS and CDR2 FQNEAQ. The CDR3 DNA is TGTGCCAGCAGCTTATGGGGGGTGATTAGTTCACCCCTCCACTTT. Translated, it gives CASSLWGVISSPLHF.

The rearrangement links TRBV28 to TRBJ2-3, with TRBD2 matching 9 bases. The CDR3 totals 13 residues. Trimming cost V 3 bases and J 9 bases; bases outside gene matches: 4. Germline V gene data show CDR1 as MDHEN and CDR2 as SYDVKM. The CDR3 loop is CASSFGLARTQYF. CDR3 nucleotide sequence: TGTGCCAGCAGTTTCGGACTAGCGCGGACGCAGTATTTT.

The V call is TRBV3-1 (or the pseudogene TRBV3-2), the J call TRBJ1-2; D ambiguous. The V end lost 0 bases, the J end lost 4 bases, and 12 bases lay between the germline ends. This CDR3 region has 15 residues. Looked up from germline, CDR1 is LGHDT and CDR2 is YNNKEL (reference sequence). The DNA for the CDR3 is TGTGCCAGCAGCCAAGATGCCACGACAAGCTATGGCTACACCTTC. Its protein is CASSQDATTSYGYTF.

The rearrangement links TRBV3-1 (or the pseudogene TRBV3-2) to TRBJ2-3, with D maybe TRBD2 (5 bases). The CDR3 has 14 residues. Germline V CDR1 and CDR2: LGHDT, YNNKEL (reference sequence). Trimming removed 0 bases at V and 5 bases at J, with 9 bases between. The CDR3 bases are TGTGCCAGCAGCCAAGAGGGAGATGAAGATACGCAGTATTTT. The encoded protein is CASSQEGDEDTQYF.

The J gene is TRBJ1-1, the V gene TRBV7-9, with TRBD1 matching 11 bases. In germline, CDR1 is SEHNR, CDR2 FQNEAQ (reference sequence). The CDR3 contains 19 residues. V trimming: 5 bases; J trimming: 0 bases; junction bases outside the gene matches: 14. The CDR3: CASSPDLGTGGWMNTEAFF. Written as DNA, the CDR3 is TGTGCCAGCAGCCCAGACCTCGGGACAGGGGGTTGGATGAACACTGAAGCTTTCTTT.